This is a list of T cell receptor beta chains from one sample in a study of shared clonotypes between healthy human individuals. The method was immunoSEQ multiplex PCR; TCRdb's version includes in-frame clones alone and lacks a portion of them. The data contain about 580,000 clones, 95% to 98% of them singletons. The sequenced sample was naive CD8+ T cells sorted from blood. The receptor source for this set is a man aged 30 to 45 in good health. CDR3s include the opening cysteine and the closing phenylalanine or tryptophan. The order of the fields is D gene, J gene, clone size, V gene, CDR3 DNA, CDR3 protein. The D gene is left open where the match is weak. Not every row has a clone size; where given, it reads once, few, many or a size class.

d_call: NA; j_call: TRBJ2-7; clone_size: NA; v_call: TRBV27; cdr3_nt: TGTGCCAGCAGTTTAATCGGCTCCTACGAGCAGTACTTC; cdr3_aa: CASSLIGSYEQYF
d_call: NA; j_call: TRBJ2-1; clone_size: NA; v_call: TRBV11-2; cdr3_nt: TGTGCCAGCAGCTCAACGCCACCCCAGGGATGGTCCTACAATGAGCAGTTCTTC; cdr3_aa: CASSSTPPQGWSYNEQFF
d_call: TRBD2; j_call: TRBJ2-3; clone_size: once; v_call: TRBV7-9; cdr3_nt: TGTGCCAGCAGTCCGGGACTAGCGGGACAAGATACGCAGTATTTT; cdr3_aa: CASSPGLAGQDTQYF
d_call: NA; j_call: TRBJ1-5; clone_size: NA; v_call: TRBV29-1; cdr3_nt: TGCAGCGTTGAGCCAGAAAATCAGCCCCAGCATTTT; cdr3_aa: CSVEPENQPQHF
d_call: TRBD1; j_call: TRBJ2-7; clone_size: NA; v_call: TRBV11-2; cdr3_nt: TGTGCCAGCAGCGGAGGGACAGGCCCATACGAGCAGTACTTC; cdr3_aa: CASSGGTGPYEQYF
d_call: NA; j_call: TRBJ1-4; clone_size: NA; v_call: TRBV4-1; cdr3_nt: TGCGCCAGCAGCCAGCCGCGGGGGAGGGAAAAACTGTTTTTT; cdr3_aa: CASSQPRGREKLFF
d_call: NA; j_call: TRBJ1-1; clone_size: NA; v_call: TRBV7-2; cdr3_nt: TGTGCCAGCAGCCGGGGGAACACTGAAGCTTTCTTT; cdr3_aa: CASSRGNTEAFF
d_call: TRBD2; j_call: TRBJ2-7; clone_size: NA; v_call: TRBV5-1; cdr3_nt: TGCGCCAGCAGCCCTGGACTAGCTTCCTACGAGCAGTACTTC; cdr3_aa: CASSPGLASYEQYF
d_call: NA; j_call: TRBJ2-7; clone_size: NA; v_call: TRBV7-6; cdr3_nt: TGTGCCAGCAGATCTTCGGGCCCATTCTACGAGCAGTACTTC; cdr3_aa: CASRSSGPFYEQYF
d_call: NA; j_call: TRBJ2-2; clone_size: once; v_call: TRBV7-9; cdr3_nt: TGTGCCAGCACACCCATGGTGACCACCGGGGAGCTGTTTTTT; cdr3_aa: CASTPMVTTGELFF
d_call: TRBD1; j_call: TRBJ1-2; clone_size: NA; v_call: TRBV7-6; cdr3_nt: TGTGCCAGCAGCCGGCGAGGGGGCGGGGGCTACACCTTC; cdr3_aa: CASSRRGGGGYTF
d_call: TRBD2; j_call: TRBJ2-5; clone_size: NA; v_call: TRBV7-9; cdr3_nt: TGTGCCAGCAGCCCCCTAGGAGGACTAGCGGGACTACAAGAGACCCAGTACTTC; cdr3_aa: CASSPLGGLAGLQETQYF
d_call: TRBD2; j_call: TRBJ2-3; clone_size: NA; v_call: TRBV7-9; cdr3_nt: TGTGCCAGCAGCTTAGGTCCGCTAGCGGGAAAGGCGGGTACAGATACGCAGTATTTT; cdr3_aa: CASSLGPLAGKAGTDTQYF
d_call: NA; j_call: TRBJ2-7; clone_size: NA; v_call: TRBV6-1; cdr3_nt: TGTGCCAGCAGTTTAACCGACAGTTACGAGCAGTACTTC; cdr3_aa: CASSLTDSYEQYF
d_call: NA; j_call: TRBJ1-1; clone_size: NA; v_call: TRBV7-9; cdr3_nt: TGTGCCAGCAGCTTAGTTTGGCAAGACACTGAAGCTTTCTTT; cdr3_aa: CASSLVWQDTEAFF
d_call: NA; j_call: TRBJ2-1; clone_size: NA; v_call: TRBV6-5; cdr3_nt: TGTGCCAGCAGTTGGTTTGCGGGTAGTGAGCAGTTCTTC; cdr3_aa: CASSWFAGSEQFF
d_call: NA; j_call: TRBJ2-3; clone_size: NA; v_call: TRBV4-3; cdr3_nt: TGCGCCAGCAGCCAAGATATGGTTTTACGGTACGGAGATACGCAGTATTTT; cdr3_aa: CASSQDMVLRYGDTQYF
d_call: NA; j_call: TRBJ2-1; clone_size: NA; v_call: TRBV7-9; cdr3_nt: TGTGCCAGCAGCCTAGGGGGTTGGAATGAGCAGTTCTTC; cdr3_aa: CASSLGGWNEQFF
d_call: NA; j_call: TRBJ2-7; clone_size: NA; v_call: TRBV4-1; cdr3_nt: TGCGCCAGCAGCCAAGCCCAGGGGCGAGGCTCCTACGAGCAGTACTTC; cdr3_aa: CASSQAQGRGSYEQYF
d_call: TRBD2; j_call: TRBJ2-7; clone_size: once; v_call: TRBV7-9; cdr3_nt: TGTGCCAGCAGCCCAGACGGGACTAGCGGGAGCGGCGAGCAGTACTTC; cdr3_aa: CASSPDGTSGSGEQYF
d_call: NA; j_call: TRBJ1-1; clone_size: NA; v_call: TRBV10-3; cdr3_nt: TGTGCCATCAGTGAGTCGTTTGGACAGACTCACCCCGGAAACACTGAAGCTTTCTTT; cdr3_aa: CAISESFGQTHPGNTEAFF
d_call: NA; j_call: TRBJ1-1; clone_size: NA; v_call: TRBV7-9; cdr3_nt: TGTGCCGGGCGGAGGGAGAACACTGAAGCTTTCTTT; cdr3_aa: CAGRRENTEAFF
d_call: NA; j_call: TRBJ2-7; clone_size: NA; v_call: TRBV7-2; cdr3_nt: TGTGCCAGCAGCCCCAAGTCTTTTCTCGAGCAGTACTTC; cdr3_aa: CASSPKSFLEQYF
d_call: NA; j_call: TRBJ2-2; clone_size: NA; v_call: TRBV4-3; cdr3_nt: TGCGCCAGCAGCCAAGGGAAGAACACCGGGGAGCTGTTTTTT; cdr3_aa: CASSQGKNTGELFF
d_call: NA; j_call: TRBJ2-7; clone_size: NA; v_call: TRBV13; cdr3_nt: TGTGCCAGCAGCTTTAGCGGAAAGGCCTACGAGCAGTACTTC; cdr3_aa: CASSFSGKAYEQYF
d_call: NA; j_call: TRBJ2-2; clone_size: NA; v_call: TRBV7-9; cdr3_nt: TGTGCCAGCAGCTCACTAGCTTGGGAGCTGTTTTTT; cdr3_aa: CASSSLAWELFF
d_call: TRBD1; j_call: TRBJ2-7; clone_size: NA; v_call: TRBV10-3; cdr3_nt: TGTGCCATCAGTGGGGGACAGACCGACGAGCAGTACTTC; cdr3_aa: CAISGGQTDEQYF
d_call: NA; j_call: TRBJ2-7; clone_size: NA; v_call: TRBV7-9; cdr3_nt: TGTGCCAGCAGCCCGATAGCAGGGTCCGACGAGCAGTACTTC; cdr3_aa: CASSPIAGSDEQYF
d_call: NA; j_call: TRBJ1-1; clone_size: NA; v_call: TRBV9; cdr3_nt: TGTGCCAGCGGAAACATGAACACTGAAGCTTTCTTT; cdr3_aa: CASGNMNTEAFF
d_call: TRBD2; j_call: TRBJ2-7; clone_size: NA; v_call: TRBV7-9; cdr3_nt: TGTGCCAGCAGCTTAGGAAGCGGGAGGGATACCTACGAGCAGTACTTC; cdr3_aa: CASSLGSGRDTYEQYF
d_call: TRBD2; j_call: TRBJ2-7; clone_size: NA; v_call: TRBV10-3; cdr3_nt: TGTGCCATCAGTGAGCTGGGGGTAGCGGGAGTTTACGAGCAGTACTTC; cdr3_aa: CAISELGVAGVYEQYF
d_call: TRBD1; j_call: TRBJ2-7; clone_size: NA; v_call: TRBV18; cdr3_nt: TGTGCCAGCTCACCCCCGACAGGGTCCTACGAGCAGTACTTC; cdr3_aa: CASSPPTGSYEQYF
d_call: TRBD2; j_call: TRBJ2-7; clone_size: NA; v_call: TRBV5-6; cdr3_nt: TGTGCCAGCAGCTTGAGAAGCGGGACCGAGCAGTACTTC; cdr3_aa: CASSLRSGTEQYF
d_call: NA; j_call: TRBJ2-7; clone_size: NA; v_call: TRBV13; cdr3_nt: TGTGCCAGCAGCGAACAATTTAGCTCCTACGAGCAGTACTTC; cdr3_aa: CASSEQFSSYEQYF
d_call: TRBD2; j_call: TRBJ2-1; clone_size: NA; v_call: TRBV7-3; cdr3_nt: TGTGCCAGCAGCTTAAGACTAGCGGACAATGAGCAGTTCTTC; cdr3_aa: CASSLRLADNEQFF
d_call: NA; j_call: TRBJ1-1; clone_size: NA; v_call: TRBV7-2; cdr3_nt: TGTGCCAGCAGCTTAGTTGGGAACACTGAAGCTTTCTTT; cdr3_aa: CASSLVGNTEAFF
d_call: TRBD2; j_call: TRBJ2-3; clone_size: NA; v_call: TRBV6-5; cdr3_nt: TGTGCCAGCAGTTACTATCCTAGCGGGAGTTTAGATACGCAGTATTTT; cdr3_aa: CASSYYPSGSLDTQYF
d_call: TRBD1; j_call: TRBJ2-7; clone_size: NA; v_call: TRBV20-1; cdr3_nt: TGCAGTGCGCCTAGGGGGCACGAGCAGTACTTC; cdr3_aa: CSAPRGHEQYF
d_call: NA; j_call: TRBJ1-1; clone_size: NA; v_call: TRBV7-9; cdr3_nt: TGTGCCAGCAGCTTACTAGTGAACACTGAAGCTTTCTTT; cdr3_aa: CASSLLVNTEAFF
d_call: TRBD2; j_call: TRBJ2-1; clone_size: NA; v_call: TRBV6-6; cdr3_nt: TGTGCCAGCCAAATCGGGCGGGAGGGCCTCTTCTTC; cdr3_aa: CASQIGREGLFF
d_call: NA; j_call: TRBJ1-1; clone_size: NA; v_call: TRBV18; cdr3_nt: TGTGCCAGCTCACCACCCGCCGGGGATTATGGCACTGAAGCTTTCTTT; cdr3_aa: CASSPPAGDYGTEAFF
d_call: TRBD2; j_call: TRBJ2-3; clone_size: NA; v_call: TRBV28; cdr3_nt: TGTGCCAGCAGTTTTAAGCGGGAGCTTGCAGATACGCAGTATTTT; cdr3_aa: CASSFKRELADTQYF
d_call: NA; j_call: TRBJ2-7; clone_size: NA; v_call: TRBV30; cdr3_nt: TGTGCCTGGAGTGACAATACCTACGAGCAGTACTTC; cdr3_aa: CAWSDNTYEQYF
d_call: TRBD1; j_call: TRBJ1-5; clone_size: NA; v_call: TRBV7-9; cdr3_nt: TGTGCCAGCAGCTCGGGACAGGGGGTGTCCCAGCCCCAGCATTTT; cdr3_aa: CASSSGQGVSQPQHF
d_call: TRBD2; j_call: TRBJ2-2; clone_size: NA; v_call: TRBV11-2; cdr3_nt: TGTGCCAGCAGCTCGAGCGGGACTTCGAACACCGGGGAGCTGTTTTTT; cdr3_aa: CASSSSGTSNTGELFF
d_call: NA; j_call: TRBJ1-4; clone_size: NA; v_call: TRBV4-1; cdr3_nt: TGCGCCAGCAGCCAAGCCGGGAGCCGAGATGAAAAACTGTTTTTT; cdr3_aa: CASSQAGSRDEKLFF
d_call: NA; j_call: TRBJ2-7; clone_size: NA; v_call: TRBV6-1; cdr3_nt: TGTGCCAGCAGTGAGTCAGCCTCCTACGAGCAGTACTTC; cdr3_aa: CASSESASYEQYF
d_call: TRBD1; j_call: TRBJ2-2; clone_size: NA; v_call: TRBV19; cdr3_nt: TGTGCCAGTAGTATTTACCCAGACAGGGGCACCGGGGAGCTGTTTTTT; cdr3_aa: CASSIYPDRGTGELFF
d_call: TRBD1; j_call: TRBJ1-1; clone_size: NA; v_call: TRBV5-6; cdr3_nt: TGTGCCAGCAGCCCAGGACAGGGGACCACTGAAGCTTTCTTT; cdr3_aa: CASSPGQGTTEAFF
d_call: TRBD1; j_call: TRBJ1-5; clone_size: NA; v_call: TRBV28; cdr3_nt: TGTGCCAGCAGTGGCCTTGACAGGGATGATCGCAATCAGCCCCAGCATTTT; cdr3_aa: CASSGLDRDDRNQPQHF
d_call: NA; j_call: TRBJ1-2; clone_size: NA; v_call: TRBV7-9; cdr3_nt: TGTGCCAGCAGCTTAGCTGTGGGTGGTGGCTACACCTTC; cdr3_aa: CASSLAVGGGYTF
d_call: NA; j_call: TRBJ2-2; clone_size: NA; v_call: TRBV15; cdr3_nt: TGTGCCACCAGGGGCTCCGGGGAGCTGTTTTTT; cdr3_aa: CATRGSGELFF
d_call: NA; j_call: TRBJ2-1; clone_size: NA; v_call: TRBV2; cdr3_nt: TGTGCCAGCAGTGAAAAGCGTCAGAGCTCCTACAATGAGCAGTTCTTC; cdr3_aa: CASSEKRQSSYNEQFF
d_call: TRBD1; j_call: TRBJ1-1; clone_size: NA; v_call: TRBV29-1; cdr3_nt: TGCAGCGTTGGGACAGGGGGCTGGAACACTGAAGCTTTCTTT; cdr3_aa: CSVGTGGWNTEAFF
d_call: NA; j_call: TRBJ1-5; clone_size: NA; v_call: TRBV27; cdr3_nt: TGTGCCAGCAGACGGCGGGGACACAATGATCAGCCCCAGCATTTT; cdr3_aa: CASRRRGHNDQPQHF
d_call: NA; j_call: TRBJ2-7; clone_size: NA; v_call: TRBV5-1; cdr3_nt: TGCGCCAGCAGCTTGTACGGGGCAAAACACTACGAGCAGTACTTC; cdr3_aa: CASSLYGAKHYEQYF
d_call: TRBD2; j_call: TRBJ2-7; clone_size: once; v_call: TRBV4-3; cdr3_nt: TGCGCCAGCAGCCAAGGGACTAGCGGGGTCTACGAGCAGTACTTC; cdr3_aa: CASSQGTSGVYEQYF
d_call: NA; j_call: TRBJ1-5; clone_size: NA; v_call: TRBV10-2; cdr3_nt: TGCGCCAGCAGGGACTCATTGAGCAATCAGCCCCAGCATTTT; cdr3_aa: CASRDSLSNQPQHF